Listed here are 18 T cell receptor beta chains from one sample, sequenced in a study of CD8+ T cells in alopecia areata. The sequencing template was cDNA reverse transcribed from extracted RNA. Repertoires were generated with immunoSEQ multiplex PCR, while TCRdb's copy carries only in-frame clones and drops some. This sample has over 60,000 clones; about 43% occur once, and the top ten carry about 20%. Treatment described: oral pan-JAK inhibitor, 5-10 mg twice daily. The sample here was CD8+ T cells sorted from blood, taken at approximately week 36, from a patient treated with tofacitinib. The receptors stem from a human donor with alopecia areata.

This sequence joins TRBV7-9 and TRBJ2-5, with 8 nucleotides matching TRBD1. The CDR3 contains 14 residues. J was trimmed by 2 bases and V by 5 bases; bases with no gene match: 4. In germline, CDR1 is SEHNR, CDR2 FQNEAQ (reference sequence). The DNA of the CDR3 is TGTGCCAGCAGCACAGACAGGGGTCAAGAGACCCAGTACTTC. It translates to CASSTDRGQETQYF.

The V and J genes are TRBV4-1 and TRBJ2-3; TRBD2 agrees at 12 bases. CDR1 and CDR2 (germline): MGHRA, YSYEKL. Germline trimming cut 2 bases from V and 5 bases from J; bases unmatched to any gene: 8. The CDR3 has 17 amino acids. CDR3 bases: TGCGCCAGCAGCCAACAGCCGACTAGCGGGAGACAAGATACGCAGTATTTT. Its protein product is CASSQQPTSGRQDTQYF.

The chain couples TRBV4-1 to TRBJ2-7, with D possibly TRBD2 on 5 matching bases. Trimming removed 1 base from V and 3 bases from J, with 7 bases in between. The CDR3 runs 13 residues. Germline lookup yields CDR1 MGHRA and CDR2 YSYEKL. CDR3 nucleotide sequence: TGCGCCAGCAGCCAAGGGGGAGTCTACGAGCAGTACTTC. Amino acid sequence: CASSQGGVYEQYF.

This clone has a handful of counts. The chain is built from TRBV2 and TRBJ2-7; D is possibly TRBD2 (6 bases). Trimming cost V 11 bases and J 3 bases, with 17 bases left between them. CDR1 and CDR2 from the germline V gene are SNHLY and FYNNEI. This CDR3 is built from 13 residues. The CDR3 bases are TGTGCCTCCGCGCTTAGCGGTTACTACGAGCAGTACTTC. Its translation is CASALSGYYEQYF. Full variable domain (outside the CDR3, taken from reference TRBV2 and TRBJ2-7): EPEVTQTPSHQVTQMGQEVILRCVPISNHLYFYWYRQILGQKVEFLVSFYNNEISEKSEIFDDQFSVERPDGSNFTLKIRSTKLEDSAMYFCASALSGYYEQYFGPGTRLTVT.

V usage is TRBV9 and J usage is TRBJ2-1, with TRBD2 matching 7 bases. The CDR3 has 16 amino acids. Germline CDR1 and CDR2: SGDLS and YYNGEE. Losses at the gene ends were 0 bases for V and 0 bases for J; bases not matched to a gene: 3. This chain's CDR3 is CASSVAGGPSYNEQFF. DNA for the CDR3: TGTGCCAGCAGCGTAGCGGGAGGACCCTCCTACAATGAGCAGTTCTTC.

This clone showed up just once. J is TRBJ2-7 and V is TRBV29-1; a possible D gene is TRBD1 (6 bases). The V end lost 5 bases, the J end lost 0 bases, and 14 bases lay between the germline ends. Germline V gene sequence: CDR1 SQVTM, CDR2 ANQGSEA. The CDR3 totals 14 residues. CDR3 loop: CSVKGVDSSYEQYF. The CDR3, as DNA: TGCAGCGTTAAAGGGGTGGACAGCTCCTACGAGCAGTACTTC.

The chain joins TRBV11-2 to TRBJ1-1, with D perhaps TRBD1 (5 bases). There are 14 residues in the CDR3. Trimming left V 0 bases short and J 5 bases short, with 10 bases between. The germline CDR1 and CDR2 sequences are SGHAT and FQNNGV. CDR3 coding DNA: TGTGCCAGCAGCTTAGAGACAGTACGAACTGAAGCTTTCTTT. Protein product: CASSLETVRTEAFF.

This clone has only a few counts. V and J are TRBV29-1 and TRBJ2-7, with 7 nucleotides matching TRBD1. J gave up 1 base and V 3 bases, and 6 bases lay outside the gene matches. CDR3 length: 14 amino acids. Germline-derived CDR1 and CDR2 are SQVTM and ANQGSEA. This CDR3 is CSVEGPGQSYEQYF. CDR3 bases: TGCAGCGTTGAGGGTCCGGGACAGTCCTACGAGCAGTACTTC.

This chain joins TRBV27 and TRBJ2-2, with D tentatively TRBD2 (6 bases). The CDR3 loop spans 11 amino acids. The germline V and J ends were trimmed by 9 bases and 4 bases, with 6 bases remaining between them. Per the germline V gene, CDR1 is MNHEY and CDR2 is SMNVEV (reference sequence). Here the CDR3 DNA reads TGTGCCAGTAGCGGCACCGGGGAGCTGTTTTTT. Its protein is CASSGTGELFF.

The rearrangement joins TRBV29-1 to TRBJ1-5; weak D call: TRBD1 (6 bases). V was cut by 4 bases and J by 4 bases, with 8 bases left in between. CDR3 length equals 12 residues. Germline loops: CDR1 SQVTM, CDR2 ANQGSEA. CDR3 region: CSVGTGNQPQHF. DNA of the CDR3: TGCAGCGTTGGAACAGGGAATCAGCCCCAGCATTTT.

The chain links TRBV2 to TRBJ2-2; TRBD2 agrees at 13 bases. The CDR3 runs 17 residues. V lost 6 bases to trimming and J lost 0 bases; unmatched junction nucleotides: 4. Per the germline V gene, CDR1 is SNHLY and CDR2 is FYNNEI. In DNA form, the CDR3 reads TGTGCCAGCAGATGGACTAGCGGGAGTCCGAACACCGGGGAGCTGTTTTTT. Protein product: CASRWTSGSPNTGELFF.

In regard to this clone: The sample holds other DNA sequences that translate to the same CDR3. V usage is TRBV29-1 and J usage is TRBJ2-7; D may be TRBD1 (6 bases). The CDR3 is made up of 13 amino acids. The V gene lost 1 base and the J gene lost 2 bases, with 9 bases spanning the gap. From germline, CDR1 is SQVTM and CDR2 ANQGSEA. The CDR3 loop is CSVEARGTYEQYF. CDR3 DNA: TGCAGCGTTGAAGCCAGGGGAACCTACGAGCAGTACTTC.

The chain recombines TRBV5-6 with TRBJ1-5; TRBD1 aligns across 9 bases. Per germline, CDR1 SGHDT and CDR2 YYEEEE. Trimming cost V 0 bases and J 3 bases; bases outside gene matches: 1. This CDR3 comprises 15 residues. CDR3 DNA: TGTGCCAGCAGCTTGGGGACAGGGGACAATCAGCCCCAGCATTTT. Residues: CASSLGTGDNQPQHF.

There are a few counts of this clone. The rearrangement uses TRBV5-4 and TRBJ1-5; a possible D gene is TRBD1 (6 bases). The CDR3 contains 14 residues. The germline V and J ends were trimmed by 1 base and 3 bases, with 8 bases remaining between them. Germline V gives CDR1 SGHNT, CDR2 YYREEE (reference sequence). CDR3 bases: TGTGCCAGCAGCTTGCAGGGGCCCAATCAGCCCCAGCATTTT. The encoded protein is CASSLQGPNQPQHF.

This clone was observed a few times. The rearrangement joins TRBV29-1 to TRBJ2-6, with TRBD1 identical over 8 bases. The CDR3 runs 15 residues. The V gene's germline CDR1 is SQVTM and CDR2 ANQGSEA. V trimming: 5 bases; J trimming: 1 base; junction bases outside the gene matches: 4. The CDR3 loop reads CSVLDRGSGANVLTF. DNA for the CDR3: TGCAGCGTTTTAGACAGGGGATCTGGGGCCAACGTCCTGACTTTC.

The table lists this clone with a few counts. The J gene is TRBJ2-3, the V gene TRBV28; 8 bases agree with TRBD1. CDR1 is MDHEN, CDR2 SYDVKM, per germline. This CDR3 has 15 residues. The ends lost 5 bases at V and 2 bases at J; junction bases unmatched: 6. The CDR3 loop is CASSPGTGLTDTQYF. CDR3 nucleotides: TGTGCCAGCAGTCCAGGGACAGGCCTCACAGATACGCAGTATTTT.

The V gene is TRBV9, the J gene TRBJ1-1, with D unclear. The germline CDR1 and CDR2 sequences are SGDLS and YYNGEE. V gave up 0 bases and J gave up 2 bases, with 8 bases separating them. This CDR3 has 14 residues. This CDR3 reads CASSVEGFNTEAFF. CDR3 DNA sequence: TGTGCCAGCAGCGTAGAGGGTTTTAACACTGAAGCTTTCTTT.

This chain uses TRBV27 with TRBJ2-1; D gene unclear. Trimming left V 6 bases short and J 6 bases short, with 9 bases between. The V gene's germline CDR1 is MNHEY and CDR2 SMNVEV (reference sequence). This CDR3 has 12 residues. CDR3 loop: CASSVTGNEQFF. The DNA of the CDR3 is TGTGCCAGCAGCGTAACCGGCAATGAGCAGTTCTTC.